Each of the 9 T cell receptor beta chains below was sequenced from the same sample in a study of cytomegalovirus exposure and HLA in healthy donors. The study ran its PCR with 60 Vbeta and 13 Jbeta primers. Assay: immunoSEQ multiplex PCR; the TCRdb copy retains only in-frame clones and omits some. The table shows about 80,000 clones, with more than 50% occurring only once. The sequenced sample consisted of PBMCs. These receptor sequences come from a male donor in good health and CMV-seropositive.

This chain links TRBV7-2 with TRBJ1-5; 9 nucleotides match TRBD1. CDR3 size: 16 residues. Germline CDR1 reads SGHTA; CDR2 reads FQGNSA. Trimming at V came to 4 bases and at J to 6 bases, leaving 10 bases not matched to a gene. The CDR3: CASSSRQGVGGQPQHF. CDR3 DNA sequence: TGTGCCAGCAGCTCCAGACAGGGGGTCGGGGGTCAGCCCCAGCATTTT. Supplemented by reference TRBV7-2 and TRBJ1-5, the full variable domain reads GAGVSQSPSNKVTEKGKDVELRCDPISGHTALYWYRQSLGQGLEFLIYFQGNSAPDKSGLPSDRFSAERTGGSVSTLTIQRTQQEDSAVYLCASSSRQGVGGQPQHFGDGTRLSIL.

The chain couples TRBV29-1 to TRBJ2-7, with 9 bases aligning to TRBD1. Germline loops: CDR1 SQVTM, CDR2 ANQGSEA. V was clipped by 6 bases and J by 2 bases; unmatched bases: 5. The CDR3 is made up of 13 amino acids. The CDR3 reads CSVGTGSAYEQYF. The CDR3 nucleotides are TGCAGCGTCGGGACAGGGAGCGCCTACGAGCAGTACTTC.

This clone was counted only a few times. V gene TRBV15 combines with J gene TRBJ2-3, with a tentative D call TRBD1 (5 bases). The CDR3 is made up of 15 amino acids. Germline-derived CDR1 and CDR2 are LNHNV and YYDKDF (reference sequence). Trimming cost V 1 base and J 2 bases, with 10 bases left between them. The CDR3: CATSRAIGATDTQYF. CDR3 DNA: TGTGCCACCAGCAGAGCTATTGGGGCCACAGATACGCAGTATTTT. The complete variable domain, with remaining parts taken from reference TRBV15 and TRBJ2-3, reads DAMVIQNPRYQVTQFGKPVTLSCSQTLNHNVMYWYQQKSSQAPKLLFHYYDKDFNNEADTPDNFQSRRPNTSFCFLDIRSPGLGDTAMYLCATSRAIGATDTQYFGPGTRLTVL.

This clone showed up just a few times. The genes are TRBV29-1 and TRBJ2-5; 7 bases fit TRBD2. CDR1 SQVTM and CDR2 ANQGSEA come from the germline V gene. The CDR3 spans 14 residues. This CDR3 reads CSCGGGGVGETQYF. In DNA, the CDR3 is TGCAGTTGCGGGGGAGGAGGTGTGGGAGAGACCCAGTACTTC.

This clone was seen just once. This rearrangement joins TRBV6-1 to TRBJ1-5; no firm D call. In germline, CDR1 is MNHNS, CDR2 SASEGT. V dropped 7 bases and J dropped 6 bases, with 13 bases sitting between them. The CDR3 is made up of 13 amino acids. The DNA of the CDR3 is TGTGCCAGCATTCCGACGGGGAGTCAGCCCCAGCATTTT. This encodes CASIPTGSQPQHF.

V gene TRBV28 combines with J gene TRBJ1-2; D ambiguous. The germline V gene has CDR1 MDHEN and CDR2 SYDVKM. The V and J ends lost 5 bases and 8 bases respectively, with 18 bases between them. This CDR3 has 14 amino acids. The DNA of the CDR3 is TGTGCCAGCAGTCTACGGACTCCGGCGGGAGGCTACACCTTC. This gives the protein CASSLRTPAGGYTF.

This clone was seen a handful of times. V gene TRBV7-9 combines with J gene TRBJ1-4; D perhaps matches TRBD1 (5 bases). Trimming pared 5 bases from V and 3 bases from J, leaving 19 bases between. CDR1 and CDR2 (germline): SEHNR, FQNEAQ (reference sequence). The CDR3 runs to 17 residues. CDR3 in amino acids: CASSKLSPSGANEKLFF. The CDR3 bases are TGTGCCAGCAGCAAGCTGAGTCCTTCGGGGGCTAATGAAAAACTGTTTTTT.

J is TRBJ1-4 and V is TRBV6-1; 9 bases are a match to TRBD1. The germline gives CDR1 MNHNS, CDR2 SASEGT. Trimming removed 1 base from V and 1 base from J; junction bases left unmatched: 4. This CDR3 region has 17 residues. CDR3 loop: CASSEDRGRKTNEKLFF. As DNA, the CDR3 is TGTGCCAGCAGTGAAGACAGGGGGCGAAAAACTAATGAAAAACTGTTTTTT.

This clone was observed once. The genes are TRBV6-5 and TRBJ2-7; possible D gene TRBD2, 6 bases. V lost 3 bases to trimming and J lost 3 bases, with 18 bases between them. From germline, CDR1 is MNHEY and CDR2 SVGAGI. The CDR3 is 16 amino acids. Here the CDR3 reads CASSYSLLAALYEQYF. In DNA, the CDR3 is TGTGCCAGCAGTTATTCTCTACTAGCAGCCCTCTACGAGCAGTACTTC.